This T cell receptor beta chain was sequenced during a study of blood T cell repertoires in COVID-19. Study-level information: There were acute and convalescent COVID-19 samples, and they came from the United States, Italy and Spain. PBMCs, B-cell-depleted T cells, or T cells were the source of the cDNA or gDNA that made up the material.

The V gene lost 0 bases and the J gene lost 0 bases, with 21 bases spanning the gap. The CDR3 covers 19 residues. Germline assignment: CDR1 SGHRS and CDR2 YFSETQ. Under the authors' procedure: Cell counts per sample came from amplifying reference gene primers. Profiled with immunoSEQ multiplex PCR; TCRdb holds only in-frame clones, not every one. The V and J calls and clone size come from that table; D and trimming were worked out from the DNA. The repertoire consists of about 670,000 clones, with about 87% occurring once and the leading ten covering about 0.26%. Material: peripheral blood. This receptor was obtained from a young woman with acute or convalescent COVID-19. This sequence joins TRBV5-1 and TRBJ1-2, with TRBD1 as a possible D gene (6 bases). DNA for the CDR3: TGCGCCAGCAGCTTGGCTTTCGTCATCAGGGGCCTTCCTAACTATGGCTACACCTTC. Amino acid sequence: CASSLAFVIRGLPNYGYTF.